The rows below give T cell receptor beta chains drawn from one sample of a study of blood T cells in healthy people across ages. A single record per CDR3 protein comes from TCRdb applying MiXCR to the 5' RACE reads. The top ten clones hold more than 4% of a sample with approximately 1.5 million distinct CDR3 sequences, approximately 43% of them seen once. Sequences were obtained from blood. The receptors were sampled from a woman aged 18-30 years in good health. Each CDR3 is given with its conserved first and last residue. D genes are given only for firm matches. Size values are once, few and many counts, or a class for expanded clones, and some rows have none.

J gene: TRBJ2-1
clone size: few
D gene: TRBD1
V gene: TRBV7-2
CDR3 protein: CASSLVMGQGSNEQFF
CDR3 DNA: TGTGCCAGCAGCTTAGTTATGGGACAGGGGTCCAATGAGCAGTTCTTC

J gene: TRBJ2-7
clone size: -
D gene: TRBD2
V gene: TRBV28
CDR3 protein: CASSRSGRAGYEQYF
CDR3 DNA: TGTGCCAGCAGCCGCAGCGGGAGGGCCGGATACGAGCAGTACTTC

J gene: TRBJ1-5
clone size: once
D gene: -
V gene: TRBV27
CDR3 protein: CASSEVGRIGPNQPQHF
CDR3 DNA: TGTGCCAGCAGTGAGGTGGGGCGTATAGGACCCAATCAGCCCCAGCATTTT

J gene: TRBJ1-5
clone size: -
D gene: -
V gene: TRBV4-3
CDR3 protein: CASSQESVRPNQPQHF
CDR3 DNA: TGCGCCAGCAGCCAAGAATCGGTCAGGCCCAATCAGCCCCAGCATTTT

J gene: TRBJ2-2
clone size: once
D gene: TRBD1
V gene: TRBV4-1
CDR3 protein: CASSPHRGSNTGELFF
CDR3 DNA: TGCGCCAGCAGCCCCCACAGGGGATCAAACACCGGGGAGCTGTTTTTT

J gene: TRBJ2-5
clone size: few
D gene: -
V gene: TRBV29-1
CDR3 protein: CSVDTTEETQYF
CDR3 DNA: TGCAGCGTTGATACCACAGAAGAGACCCAGTACTTC

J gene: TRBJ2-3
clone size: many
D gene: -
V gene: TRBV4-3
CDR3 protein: CASSLSRGASTDTQYF
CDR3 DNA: TGCGCCAGCAGCCTCAGCCGGGGAGCTAGCACAGATACGCAGTATTTT

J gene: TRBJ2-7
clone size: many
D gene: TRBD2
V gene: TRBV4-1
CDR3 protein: CASSQLAGGRYEQYF
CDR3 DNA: TGCGCCAGCAGCCAATTGGCGGGGGGTCGCTACGAGCAGTACTTC

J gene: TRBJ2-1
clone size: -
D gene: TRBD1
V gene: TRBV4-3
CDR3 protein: CASSQDLYVWDRGRNEQFF
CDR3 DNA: TGCGCCAGCAGCCAAGATTTGTATGTATGGGACAGGGGACGGAATGAGCAGTTCTTC

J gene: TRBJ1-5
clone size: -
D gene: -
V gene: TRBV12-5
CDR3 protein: CASGPGGTGYPPQHF
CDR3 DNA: TGTGCTAGTGGCCCGGGTGGTACAGGGTATCCGCCCCAGCATTTT

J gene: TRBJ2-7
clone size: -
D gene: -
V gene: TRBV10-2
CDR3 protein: CASSGDRGHPFYYEQYF
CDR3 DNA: TGCGCCAGCAGTGGGGACCGGGGGCATCCATTTTACTACGAGCAGTACTTC

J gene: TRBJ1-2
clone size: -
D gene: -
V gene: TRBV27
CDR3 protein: CASSFNGGGYGYTF
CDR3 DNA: TGTGCCAGCAGTTTCAACGGGGGTGGCTATGGCTACACCTTC

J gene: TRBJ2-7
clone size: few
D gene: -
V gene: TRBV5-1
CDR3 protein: CASSLLSDYEQYF
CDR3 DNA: TGCGCCAGCAGCTTGTTGTCAGACTACGAGCAGTACTTC

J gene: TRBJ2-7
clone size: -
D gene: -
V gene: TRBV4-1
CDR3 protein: CASSQAGSVDEQYF
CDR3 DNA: TGCGCCAGCAGCCAAGCAGGTAGTGTTGACGAGCAGTACTTC

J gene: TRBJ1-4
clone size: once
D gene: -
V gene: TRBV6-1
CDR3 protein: CASMGWGETEKLFF
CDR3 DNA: TGTGCCAGCATGGGTTGGGGGGAGACTGAAAAACTGTTTTTT

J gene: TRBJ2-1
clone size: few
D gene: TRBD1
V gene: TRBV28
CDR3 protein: CASSFRTGAYNEQFF
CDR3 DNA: TGTGCCAGCAGTTTTCGGACAGGGGCATACAATGAGCAGTTCTTC

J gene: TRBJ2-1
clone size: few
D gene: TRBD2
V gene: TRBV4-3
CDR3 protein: CASSQERGGRKFF
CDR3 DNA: TGCGCCAGCAGCCAAGAACGAGGCGGGAGGAAGTTCTTC

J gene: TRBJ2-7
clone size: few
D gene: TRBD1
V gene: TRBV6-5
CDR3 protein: CASSRSGTDYEQYF
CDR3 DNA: TGTGCCAGCAGTCGATCCGGGACAGACTACGAGCAGTACTTC

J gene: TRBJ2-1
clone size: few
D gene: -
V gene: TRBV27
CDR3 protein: CASNTFPLGTRNEQFF
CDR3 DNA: TGTGCCAGCAACACTTTTCCACTCGGGACAAGAAATGAGCAGTTCTTC

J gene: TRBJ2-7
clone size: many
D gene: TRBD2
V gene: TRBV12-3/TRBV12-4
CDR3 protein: CASSFSTSGRGGQYF
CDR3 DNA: TGTGCCAGCAGTTTCTCGACTAGCGGGAGAGGGGGCCAGTACTTC

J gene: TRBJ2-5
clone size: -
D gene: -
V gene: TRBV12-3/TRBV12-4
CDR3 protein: CASSLEGKAETQYF
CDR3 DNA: TGTGCCAGCAGTTTAGAGGGGAAGGCGGAGACCCAGTACTTC

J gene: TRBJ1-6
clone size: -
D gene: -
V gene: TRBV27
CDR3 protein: CASSRNPRDGSYNSPLHF
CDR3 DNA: TGTGCCAGCAGCCGCAACCCCAGGGACGGCTCCTATAATTCACCCCTCCACTTT

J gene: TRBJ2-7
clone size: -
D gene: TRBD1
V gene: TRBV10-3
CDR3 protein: CAIRDDRGVYEQYF
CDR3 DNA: TGTGCCATCAGAGACGACAGGGGGGTGTACGAGCAGTACTTC

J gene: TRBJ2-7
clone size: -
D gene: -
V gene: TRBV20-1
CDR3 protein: CSARGGGLSYEQYF
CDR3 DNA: TGCAGTGCTAGAGGAGGAGGCTTGTCCTACGAGCAGTACTTC

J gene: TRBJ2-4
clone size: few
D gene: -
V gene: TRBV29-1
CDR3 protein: CSVQYYNEQYF
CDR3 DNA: TGCAGCGTTCAATACTACAATGAGCAGTACTTC

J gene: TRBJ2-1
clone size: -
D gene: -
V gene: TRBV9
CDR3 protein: CASSAGTLISEQFF
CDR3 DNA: TGTGCCAGCAGCGCCGGGACGCTCATCTCCGAGCAGTTCTTC

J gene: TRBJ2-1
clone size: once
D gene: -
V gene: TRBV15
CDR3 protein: CATSRGKRNEQFF
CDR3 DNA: TGTGCCACCAGCAGAGGAAAGCGCAATGAGCAGTTCTTC

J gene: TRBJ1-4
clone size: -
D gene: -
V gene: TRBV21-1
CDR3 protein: CASSNRRDSEKLFF
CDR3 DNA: TGTGCCAGCAGCAATAGAAGGGACTCAGAAAAACTGTTTTTT

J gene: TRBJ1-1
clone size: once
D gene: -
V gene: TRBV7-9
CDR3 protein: CASSVRASNTEAFF
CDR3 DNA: TGTGCCAGCAGCGTCCGGGCTTCGAACACTGAAGCTTTCTTT

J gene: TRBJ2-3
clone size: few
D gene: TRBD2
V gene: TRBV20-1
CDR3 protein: CSARTSGRARDTQYF
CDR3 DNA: TGCAGTGCTCGGACTAGCGGGAGGGCCCGAGATACGCAGTATTTT